A selection of T cell receptor beta chains follows, all from one sample in a study of T cells in Graves' hyperthyroidism and ophthalmopathy. In TCRdb, the multiplex PCR reads were re-called with MiXCR into one record per CDR3 protein. The table records a few hundred thousand distinct CDR3 sequences, around 22% of them present only once. The sequencing input was blood. These receptor sequences come from a man aged 30 to 39 with Graves' ophthalmopathy. Both conserved end residues are part of each CDR3. D genes are given only for firm matches. A clone size is listed for some rows: how often the clone was seen (once, few, many), or a class if it is expanded.

clone_size j_call d_call v_call cdr3_nt cdr3_aa
- TRBJ1-2 TRBD1 TRBV18 TGTGCCAGTCACACCAGGACAGGGTCCGGGGGCTACACCTTC CASHTRTGSGGYTF
few TRBJ2-3 - TRBV7-9 TGTGCCAGCAGCTTTATCGTACGGCGACATACGCAGTATTTT CASSFIVRRHTQYF
- TRBJ1-5 - TRBV19 TGTGCCAGTAGTATAGCCTCAGGAGATCAGCCCCAGCATTTT CASSIASGDQPQHF
many TRBJ2-5 - TRBV9 TGTGCCAGCTCAAGAAACGGAGGGCGAGAGACCCAGTACTTC CASSRNGGRETQYF
- TRBJ2-7 - TRBV7-8 TGTGCCAGCAGCTTGCCAGGGGCCGGCAGGTCCTACGAGCAGTACTTC CASSLPGAGRSYEQYF
- TRBJ2-2 TRBD2 TRBV25-1 TGTGCCAGCAGTGAACTGCTAGCGGGACCGAACACCGGGGAGCTGTTTTTT CASSELLAGPNTGELFF
many TRBJ1-1 - TRBV6-1 TGTGCCAGCACGAGAAACGGCCAGAACACTGAAGCTTTCTTT CASTRNGQNTEAFF
few TRBJ1-1 TRBD1 TRBV6-1 TGTGCCAGCGGCCGACAGGGATTCATGAACACTGAAGCTTTCTTT CASGRQGFMNTEAFF
- TRBJ1-6 - TRBV18 TGTGCCAGCTCACTTGGGACGCTAGATGATTCACCCCTCCACTTT CASSLGTLDDSPLHF
- TRBJ2-5 TRBD2 TRBV5-8 TGTGCCAGCAGCTTGGAACAGCGGGGGACCCAGTACTTC CASSLEQRGTQYF
few TRBJ2-5 TRBD2 TRBV3-1 TGTGCCAGCAGCCAAGATCGGCTAGCGGGAGAGACCCAGTACTTC CASSQDRLAGETQYF
few TRBJ2-7 TRBD2 TRBV30 TGTGCCTCACCCGGGGAGGGGAACGAGCAGTACTTC CASPGEGNEQYF
many TRBJ2-3 - TRBV5-1 TGCGCCAGCAGCTTGACTAGCTACCACACAGATACGCAGTATTTT CASSLTSYHTDTQYF
- TRBJ2-7 - TRBV3-1 TGTGCCAGCAGCCTTGACCGTCCGAGTAATGAGCAGTACTTC CASSLDRPSNEQYF
- TRBJ2-7 TRBD2 TRBV5-5 TGTGCCAGCAGAAGCGGGAGCTACGAGCAGTACTTC CASRSGSYEQYF
few TRBJ1-1 - TRBV20-1 TGCAGTGCTAGTCCGGATTCTGGGAACACTGAAGCTTTCTTT CSASPDSGNTEAFF
- TRBJ1-4 - TRBV7-8 TGTGCCAGCAGCTTAGTAGGGTGGACTAATGAAAAACTGTTTTTT CASSLVGWTNEKLFF
many TRBJ2-3 TRBD2 TRBV20-1 TGCAGTGCTAGACCCCGGACTAGCGGGAGAAAAGATACGCAGTATTTT CSARPRTSGRKDTQYF
- TRBJ1-3 TRBD1 TRBV27 TGTGCCAGCAGTTCCCACGGGACAGGCTTCTCTGGAAACACCATATATTTT CASSSHGTGFSGNTIYF
few TRBJ2-1 TRBD2 TRBV7-2 TGTGCCAGCAGCCTTAGGGGTCCTAGCGGGAGAAATGAGCAGTTCTTC CASSLRGPSGRNEQFF
few TRBJ2-7 - TRBV5-1 TGCGCCAGCAAGACAAGGGTAAACTCCCCCGAGCAGTACTTC CASKTRVNSPEQYF
- TRBJ1-5 TRBD1 TRBV25-1 TGTGCCAGCAGTGAATCTTGGTCGGTTAGGGGGCAGGTTAGCAATCAGCCCCAGCATTTT CASSESWSVRGQVSNQPQHF
- TRBJ1-2 - TRBV27 TGTGCCAGCAGAGGGGCCTATGGCTACACCTTC CASRGAYGYTF
few TRBJ2-5 - TRBV24-1 TGTGCCACCGCAGGGTCTGAAAGGGAAAGAGAGACCCAGTACTTC CATAGSERERETQYF
few TRBJ2-2 TRBD1 TRBV25-1 TGTGCCAGCAGTGATCAAAGGACAGGGGGCTCCGGGGAGCTGTTTTTT CASSDQRTGGSGELFF
many TRBJ2-7 - TRBV6-1 TGTGCCAGCAGTGAAGGGGACCGACCCGGGCAGCAGTACTTC CASSEGDRPGQQYF
many TRBJ2-3 TRBD1 TRBV11-2 TGTGCCAGCAGCTCACTGACAGGGAACACAGATACGCAGTATTTT CASSSLTGNTDTQYF
- TRBJ2-3 TRBD2 TRBV19 TGTGCCAGTAGTTTGAGGACTAGCGGGAGGATCACAGATACGCAGTATTTT CASSLRTSGRITDTQYF
- TRBJ2-3 - TRBV28 TGTGCCAGCGTCTCCAGCACAGATACGCAGTATTTT CASVSSTDTQYF
- TRBJ2-3 - TRBV19 TGTGCCAGTAGGTGGGAGGGGGGATCAGATACGCAGTATTTT CASRWEGGSDTQYF
- TRBJ2-2 - TRBV28 TGTGCCAGCAGGTTTAACTCCCGGGAGCTGTTTTTT CASRFNSRELFF
few TRBJ2-7 - TRBV19 TGTACCGGGTCGGCTAGCGTTATCTACGAGCAGTACTTC CTGSASVIYEQYF
many TRBJ2-2 TRBD2 TRBV20-1 TGCAGTGCTAGTTCTGCGGGAGGAAACACCGGGGAGCTGTTTTTT CSASSAGGNTGELFF
- TRBJ2-3 TRBD1 TRBV9 TGTGCCAGCAGCCGCGACAGGGGGGCGCAGTATTTT CASSRDRGAQYF
- TRBJ2-3 - TRBV28 TGTGCCAGCAGTTATTTCAGGGTAGCGGAGGATACGCAGTATTTT CASSYFRVAEDTQYF
many TRBJ2-6 TRBD2 TRBV20-1 TGCAGTGCTAGATCCCTGTTAGTAGCGGGAACTGGGGCCAACGTCCTGACTTTC CSARSLLVAGTGANVLTF
- TRBJ2-1 - TRBV18 TGTGCCAGCTCACTTTCCTACGAGCAGTTCTTC CASSLSYEQFF
few TRBJ1-1 - TRBV7-9 TGTGCCAGCAGCCCTCTATTGGGGCTGAACACTGAAGCTTTCTTT CASSPLLGLNTEAFF
few TRBJ2-5 TRBD2 TRBV10-3 TGTGCCATCAGTGAGGCCGGGGGGGCGGCGGAGACCCAGTACTTC CAISEAGGAAETQYF
few TRBJ2-7 - TRBV6-2/TRBV6-3 TGTGCCAGCAGTTACTCGGCTTACGAGCAGTACTTC CASSYSAYEQYF
- TRBJ1-3 TRBD1 TRBV28 TGTGCCAGCAGTTTAACAGGGGGAGGTGGAAACACCATATATTTT CASSLTGGGGNTIYF
- TRBJ2-4 - TRBV11-3 TGTGCCAGCAGCCGACTTGAGAACATTCAGTACTTC CASSRLENIQYF
many TRBJ2-7 - TRBV29-1 TGCAGCGTTGGACTGAACTACGAGCAGTACTTC CSVGLNYEQYF
- TRBJ1-1 TRBD1 TRBV27 TGTGCCACTGCCGGGGAAGGGACAGGGGCAACTGAAGCTTTCTTT CATAGEGTGATEAFF
few TRBJ1-5 TRBD1 TRBV6-1 TGTGCCAGCAGTGACGTCGGACAGGGGAGCAATCAGCCCCAGCATTTT CASSDVGQGSNQPQHF
many TRBJ1-5 - TRBV5-8 TGTGCCAGCAAAGGAAATCAGCCCCAGCATTTT CASKGNQPQHF